A single sample gave rise to the 14 T cell receptor beta chains below, sequenced in a study of regulatory T cells in long-lasting Graves disease. Described time point: newly diagnosed GD, antithyroid drugs for less than 3 months. Making the TCR library involved RNA that had been extracted from PBMCs. CDR3-region Arm-PCR and iRepertoire HTBI primers produced the TCR beta libraries. TCRdb independently ran MiXCR on the multiplex PCR reads; one entry per CDR3 protein. Altogether roughly 510,000 distinct CDR3 sequences are present, approximately 16% being singletons, with the ten largest covering around 13%. This sample also appeared in a second study, on T cells in Graves' hyperthyroidism and ophthalmopathy.

The specimen was peripheral blood mononuclear cells (PBMCs), collected at new diagnosis, from a patient treated with antithyroid drugs. The origin of the receptors is a man between 18 and 29 years old with Graves disease.

This clonotype was observed many times. The rearrangement links TRBV7-9 to TRBJ2-7; the D gene could be TRBD1 or TRBD2 (5 bases each). The germline CDR1 and CDR2 sequences are SEHNR and FQNEAQ (reference sequence). This CDR3 contains 17 residues. V was cut by 1 base and J by 1 base, with 17 bases left in between. CDR3: CASSLGPARDPSYEQYF. As DNA, the CDR3 is TGTGCCAGCAGCTTAGGCCCCGCGAGGGACCCTTCCTACGAGCAGTACTTC.

This clonotype turned up a few times. The chain has TRBV28 and TRBJ2-1; D is unresolved. The CDR3 spans 19 residues. Trimming took off 4 bases at V and 2 bases at J, with 24 bases between the two ends. The germline V gene has CDR1 MDHEN and CDR2 SYDVKM. In nucleotides, the CDR3 is TGTGCCAGCAGTTCACCCTTTATTGGTAGCCCTTCACCCTACAATGAGCAGTTCTTC. Translated, it gives CASSSPFIGSPSPYNEQFF.

The chain recombines TRBV29-1 with TRBJ1-4; 8 nucleotides match TRBD1. The length of the CDR3 is 14 residues. Germline V gene sequence: CDR1 SQVTM, CDR2 ANQGSEA. Trimming removed 1 base from V and 4 bases from J; junction bases left unmatched: 2. CDR3 residues: CSVEGTGLNEKLFF. The CDR3 coding sequence is TGCAGCGTTGAAGGGACAGGGCTTAATGAAAAACTGTTTTTT.

This clonotype was seen a few times. The CDR3 DNA sequence: TGTGCCAGCAGCGGATCGTGGACGACTAACTATGGCTACACCTTC. It codes for CASSGSWTTNYGYTF. V and J are TRBV12-3 or TRBV12-4 and TRBJ1-2, with D hard to call. V shed 6 bases and J shed 0 bases, with 14 bases lying between them. This CDR3 comprises 15 residues.

This clonotype was recorded at least ten times. This chain connects TRBV11-2 to TRBJ2-3, with D possibly called TRBD1 or TRBD2 (6 bases each). Germline CDR1 reads SGHAT; CDR2 reads FQNNGV. The CDR3 contains 16 residues. The V and J ends lost 7 bases and 1 base respectively, with 18 bases between them. The CDR3: CASNNRLRGGTDTQYF. DNA for the CDR3: TGTGCCAGCAACAACCGGCTGAGGGGGGGCACAGATACGCAGTATTTT. Full variable domain (remainder filled in from reference TRBV11-2 and TRBJ2-3): EAGVAQSPRYKIIEKRQSVAFWCNPISGHATLYWYQQILGQGPKLLIQFQNNGVVDDSQLPKDRFSAERLKGVDSTLKIQPAKLEDSAVYLCASNNRLRGGTDTQYFGPGTRLTVL.

Ten or more counts support this clonotype. The V gene is TRBV5-1, the J gene TRBJ2-1; D may be TRBD2 (7 bases). The V gene lost 6 bases and the J gene lost 5 bases, with 18 bases spanning the gap. This CDR3 has 15 amino acids. Germline CDR1 is SGHRS and CDR2 is YFSETQ. CDR3 DNA: TGCGCCAGCAACAAAAGGGGGGGATTCAACAATGAGCAGTTCTTC. Amino acids: CASNKRGGFNNEQFF.

This clonotype turned up a few times. The chain recombines TRBV4-1 with TRBJ2-7; the D gene is possibly TRBD1 (6 bases). CDR3 length: 12 amino acids. Trimming left V 4 bases short and J 5 bases short, with 9 bases between. From germline, CDR1 is MGHRA and CDR2 YSYEKL. The chain's CDR3 is CASSPKGDEQYF. The CDR3 nucleotides read TGCGCCAGCAGCCCGAAGGGGGACGAGCAGTACTTC.

This clonotype was found many times. The chain is built from TRBV20-1 and TRBJ2-1, with 8 bases identical to TRBD2. Germline loops: CDR1 DFQATT, CDR2 SNEGSKA (reference sequence). V gave up 5 bases and J gave up 0 bases; unmatched junction bases: 9. The CDR3 extends over 16 amino acids. CDR3 residues: CSAPTPSGSSYNEQFF. CDR3 DNA sequence: TGCAGTGCTCCTACCCCCAGCGGGAGCTCCTACAATGAGCAGTTCTTC.

The chain couples TRBV5-1 to TRBJ1-1; tentative D call: TRBD1 (6 bases). Trimming cost V 0 bases and J 0 bases, with 15 bases left between them. The CDR3 covers 17 residues. Germline-derived CDR1 and CDR2 are SGHRS and YFSETQ. In DNA, the CDR3 is TGCGCCAGCAGCTTGGGCCGAATGAGGGACATGAACACTGAAGCTTTCTTT. Amino acid sequence: CASSLGRMRDMNTEAFF.

This clonotype was counted at least ten times. The chain uses TRBV6-1 and TRBJ2-7; TRBD2 aligns across 12 bases. V was clipped by 4 bases and J by 1 base; unmatched bases: 8. The CDR3 is made up of 17 amino acids. Germline assignment: CDR1 MNHNS and CDR2 SASEGT. For the CDR3, the DNA is TGTGCCAGCAGTGCTGTGACTAGCGGGAGCCTTTCCTACGAGCAGTACTTC. Translating it yields CASSAVTSGSLSYEQYF.

This clonotype was detected only a few times. V and J are TRBV3-1 and TRBJ2-7; D perhaps matches TRBD1 (6 bases). V was pared by 4 bases and J by 6 bases, with 16 bases between. This CDR3 spans 14 amino acids. Germline CDR1 and CDR2: LGHDT and YNNKEL (reference sequence). The CDR3 region is CASSRGLGESEQYF. As DNA, the CDR3 is TGTGCCAGCAGCCGGGGGCTAGGGGAGTCCGAGCAGTACTTC.

The CDR3 reads CATSDPAGTGGTETQYF. For the CDR3, the DNA is TGTGCCACCAGTGACCCAGCCGGGACAGGGGGCACAGAGACCCAGTACTTC. V gene TRBV24-1 combines with J gene TRBJ2-5, with 12 bases matching TRBD1. The germline gives CDR1 KGHDR, CDR2 SFDVKD. J gave up 4 bases and V 4 bases, and 9 bases lay outside the gene matches. The CDR3 extends over 17 amino acids.

V gene TRBV9 combines with J gene TRBJ2-1, with a possible D match to TRBD2 (6 bases). The V end was cut by 0 bases, the J end by 8 bases, with 12 bases between. The CDR3 contains 14 residues. The germline V gene has CDR1 SGDLS and CDR2 YYNGEE. CDR3 loop: CASSVAGEGYEQFF. Written as DNA, the CDR3 is TGTGCCAGCAGCGTAGCGGGAGAGGGCTATGAGCAGTTCTTC.

The table lists this clonotype with a few counts. This chain joins TRBV6-9 and TRBJ1-4, with 7 bases lining up with TRBD1. CDR1 and CDR2 from the germline V gene are MNHGY and SVAAGI. The CDR3 length is 15 residues. Unmatched junction bases numbered 9, after V lost 3 bases and J lost 8 bases. This CDR3 reads CASSYLGGAGEKLFF. In DNA, the CDR3 is TGTGCCAGCAGTTACCTAGGGGGCGCGGGCGAAAAACTGTTTTTT.